This passage covers 2 T cell receptor beta chains from one sample sequenced in a study of a mutant IDH1 vaccine in newly diagnosed glioma. The repertoire was sequenced with immunoSEQ multiplex PCR; TCRdb's copy has only in-frame clones and lacks some. The sample lists some 34,000 clones; 90% were seen once. Indicated time point: week 47, end of study. Each dose of the vaccine consisted of 300 ug of mutant IDH1 20-mer peptide, with topical imiquimod. The antigens of these receptors remain unknown. Sample: PBMCs, taken from a glioma patient whose treatment included an IDH1 peptide vaccine. The receptors come from a woman in her thirties or forties with glioma.

J is TRBJ1-1 and V is TRBV7-2; no clear D. From germline, CDR1 is SGHTA and CDR2 FQGNSA. V shed 3 bases and J shed 0 bases, with 5 bases lying between them. This CDR3 spans 13 amino acids. The CDR3, as DNA: TGTGCCAGCAGCTTGTTCCTGAACACTGAAGCTTTCTTT. It codes for CASSLFLNTEAFF.

The chain employs TRBV6-5 and TRBJ2-3; D gene unclear. CDR1 and CDR2 (germline): MNHEY, SVGAGI. Deletions cut 6 bases from V and 0 bases from J, with 7 bases between. CDR3 length equals 13 residues. The DNA of the CDR3 is TGTGCCAGCAGGACGTTTAGCACAGATACGCAGTATTTT. It encodes CASRTFSTDTQYF.